This is a list of T cell receptor beta chains from one sample in a study of T cells in Graves' hyperthyroidism and ophthalmopathy. TCRdb recomputed calls from the multiplex PCR reads with MiXCR, one row per CDR3 protein. This table holds around 610,000 distinct CDR3 sequences, 14% to 15% found once. The specimen was blood. The receptor source for this set is a woman in her thirties or forties with Graves' ophthalmopathy. The CDR3 runs from the conserved cysteine through the conserved F or W. D genes are given only for firm matches. Rows may omit the clone size; those that give it use once, few, many or a size class.

length: 18; D: NA; size: NA; J: TRBJ2-7; V: TRBV28; DNA: TGTGCCAGCCTCCCTAATTCGGGGAAGGGGGGTACCATATACGAGCAGTACTTC; CDR3: CASLPNSGKGGTIYEQYF
length: 14; D: TRBD1; size: many; J: TRBJ2-7; V: TRBV2; DNA: TGTGCCAGCAGTGTGGACAGGGTCGAGTACGAGCAGTACTTC; CDR3: CASSVDRVEYEQYF
length: 16; D: TRBD1; size: many; J: TRBJ1-2; V: TRBV28; DNA: TGTGCCAGCAGCTTCCACTCTCGACAGGGGAACTATGGCTACACCTTC; CDR3: CASSFHSRQGNYGYTF
length: 14; D: TRBD1; size: many; J: TRBJ2-4; V: TRBV19; DNA: TGTGCCAGTAATCCAGGACAGGGGATGGACATTCAGTACTTC; CDR3: CASNPGQGMDIQYF
length: 19; D: NA; size: many; J: TRBJ1-5; V: TRBV15; DNA: TGTGCCACCAGCAGAGTTAGGACAGCCGTTTCATATAGCAATCAGCCCCAGCATTTT; CDR3: CATSRVRTAVSYSNQPQHF
length: 15; D: TRBD2; size: NA; J: TRBJ2-7; V: TRBV6-2/TRBV6-3; DNA: TGTGCCAGCAGTTCGGGACTAGCGAGAGCCTACGAGCAGTACTTC; CDR3: CASSSGLARAYEQYF
length: 12; D: NA; size: NA; J: TRBJ2-5; V: TRBV29-1; DNA: TGCAGCGTCCAGACAGCCTTCGAGACCCAGTACTTC; CDR3: CSVQTAFETQYF
length: 17; D: TRBD1; size: NA; J: TRBJ1-2; V: TRBV5-6; DNA: TGTGCCAGCAGCTTGGGAAGGTACAGGGGGCCTAGCGGAGGCTACACCTTC; CDR3: CASSLGRYRGPSGGYTF
length: 14; D: NA; size: many; J: TRBJ2-5; V: TRBV12-3/TRBV12-4; DNA: TGTGCCAGCAGTTTAGCAAGACTCTTGGAGACCCAGTACTTC; CDR3: CASSLARLLETQYF
length: 15; D: NA; size: many; J: TRBJ2-7; V: TRBV4-1; DNA: TGCGCCAGCAGCCAATCCCCGACCTGGAGCGGCAAGCAGTACTTC; CDR3: CASSQSPTWSGKQYF
length: 12; D: NA; size: many; J: TRBJ2-7; V: TRBV12-3/TRBV12-4; DNA: TGTGCCAGCAGTTTTAAAGAGGGAGAGCAGTACTTC; CDR3: CASSFKEGEQYF
length: 14; D: TRBD2; size: many; J: TRBJ2-7; V: TRBV7-2; DNA: TGTGCCAGCAGCTTATTAGGGAGGGCCTACGAGCAGTACTTC; CDR3: CASSLLGRAYEQYF
length: 13; D: NA; size: many; J: TRBJ2-5; V: TRBV7-3; DNA: TGTGCCACCCATGGATTTGGGATAGAGACCCAGTACTTC; CDR3: CATHGFGIETQYF
length: 16; D: TRBD2; size: NA; J: TRBJ2-5; V: TRBV12-3/TRBV12-4; DNA: TGTGCCAGCAAAAAGGGACTAGCGGGCACGGTGGAGACCCAGTACTTC; CDR3: CASKKGLAGTVETQYF
length: 17; D: TRBD2; size: many; J: TRBJ2-7; V: TRBV12-3/TRBV12-4; DNA: TGTGCCAGCAGTGGGCTCCAGGGACTAGCGGGAGGGTACGAGCAGTACTTC; CDR3: CASSGLQGLAGGYEQYF
length: 17; D: NA; size: NA; J: TRBJ1-3; V: TRBV11-2; DNA: TGTGCCAGCAGCTTAGTTCTGGGACAATTATCTGGAAACACCATATATTTT; CDR3: CASSLVLGQLSGNTIYF
length: 18; D: NA; size: few; J: TRBJ2-7; V: TRBV12-3/TRBV12-4; DNA: TGTGCCAGCAGTTTACGAACCTCGGGGACATTGGGTTCCTACGAGCAGTACTTC; CDR3: CASSLRTSGTLGSYEQYF